This T cell receptor (beta chain) was sequenced for a study of CD8+ T cells in alopecia areata. About the research overall: Treatment comprised oral tofacitinib, 5 to 10 mg twice daily, in treated patients. Dosing with tofacitinib proceeded for 6 to 18 months, followed by 6 months off drug.

Germline-derived CDR1 and CDR2 are KGHSH and LQKENI. The CDR3 totals 11 residues. With 3 bases removed from V and 4 bases from J, the gap between germline ends came to 2 bases. As part of sample collection, lesional scalp punch biopsies and peripheral blood were taken from alopecia areata patients. Findings and caveats of the study: Mice gave a clearer picture of TCR sharing than patients did, possibly for HLA-related reasons.

cDNA serving as the sequencing template came from extracted, reverse transcribed RNA. Using immunoSEQ multiplex PCR, the repertoire was profiled, and TCRdb retains in-frame clones only, with some absent. The profile covers about 98,000 clones, with less than 50% appearing a single time and about 0.79% taken by the ten largest. There are a few counts of this clone. The antigen is undetermined. The sample has other DNA sequences that encode this CDR3 too. The sample was CD4+ T cells sorted from blood. This sequence was found in a human donor with alopecia areata. The rearrangement joins TRBV18 to TRBJ2-3; D is unresolved. CDR3 in DNA: TGTGCCAGCTCACCCTCAGATACGCAGTATTTT. Amino acids: CASSPSDTQYF.